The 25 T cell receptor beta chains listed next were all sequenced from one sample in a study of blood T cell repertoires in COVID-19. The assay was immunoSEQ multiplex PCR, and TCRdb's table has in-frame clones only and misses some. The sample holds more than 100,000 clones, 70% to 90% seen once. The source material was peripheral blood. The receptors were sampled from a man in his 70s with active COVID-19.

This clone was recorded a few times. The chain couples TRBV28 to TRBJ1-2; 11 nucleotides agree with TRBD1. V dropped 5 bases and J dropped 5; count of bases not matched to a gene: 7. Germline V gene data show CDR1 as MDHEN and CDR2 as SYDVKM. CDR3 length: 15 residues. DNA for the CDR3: TGTGCCAGCAGTAGGACAGGGGGCGCGTATTATGGCTACACCTTC. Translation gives CASSRTGGAYYGYTF.

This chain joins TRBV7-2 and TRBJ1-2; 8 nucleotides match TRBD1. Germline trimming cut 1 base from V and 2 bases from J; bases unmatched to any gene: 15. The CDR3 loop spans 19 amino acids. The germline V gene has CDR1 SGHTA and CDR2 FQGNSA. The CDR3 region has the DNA TGTGCCAGCAGCTTAGGTCCCTCAATTTCAACAGGGGGAAACTATGGCTACACCTTC. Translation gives CASSLGPSISTGGNYGYTF.

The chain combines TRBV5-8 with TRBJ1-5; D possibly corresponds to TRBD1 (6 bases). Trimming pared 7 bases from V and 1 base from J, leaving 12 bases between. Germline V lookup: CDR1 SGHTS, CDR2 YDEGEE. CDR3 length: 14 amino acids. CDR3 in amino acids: CASGGQRSNQPQHF. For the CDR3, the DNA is TGTGCCAGCGGGGGACAAAGGAGCAATCAGCCCCAGCATTTT.

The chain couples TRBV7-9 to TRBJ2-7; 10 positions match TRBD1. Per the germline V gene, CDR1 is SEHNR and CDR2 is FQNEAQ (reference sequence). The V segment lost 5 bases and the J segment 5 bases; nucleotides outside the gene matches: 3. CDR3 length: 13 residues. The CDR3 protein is CASSDDRGHEQYF. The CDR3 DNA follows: TGTGCCAGCAGCGATGACAGGGGGCACGAGCAGTACTTC. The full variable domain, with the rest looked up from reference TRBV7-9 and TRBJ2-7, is DTGVSQNPRHKITKRGQNVTFRCDPISEHNRLYWYRQTLGQGPEFLTYFQNEAQLEKSRLLSDRFSAERPKGSFSTLEIQRTEQGDSAMYLCASSDDRGHEQYFGPGTRLTVT.

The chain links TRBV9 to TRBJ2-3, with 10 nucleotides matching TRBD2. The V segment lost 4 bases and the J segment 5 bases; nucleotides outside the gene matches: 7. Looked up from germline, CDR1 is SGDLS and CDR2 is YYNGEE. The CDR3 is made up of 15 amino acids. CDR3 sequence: CASSKASGSVDTQYF. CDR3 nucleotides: TGTGCCAGCAGCAAGGCTAGCGGGAGCGTAGATACGCAGTATTTT.

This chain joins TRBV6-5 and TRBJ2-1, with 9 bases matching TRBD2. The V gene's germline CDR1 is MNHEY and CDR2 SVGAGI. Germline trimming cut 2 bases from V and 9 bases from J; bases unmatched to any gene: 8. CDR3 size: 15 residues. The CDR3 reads CASSYISGSGSEQFF. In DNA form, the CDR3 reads TGTGCCAGCAGTTACATTAGCGGGAGTGGTAGTGAGCAGTTCTTC.

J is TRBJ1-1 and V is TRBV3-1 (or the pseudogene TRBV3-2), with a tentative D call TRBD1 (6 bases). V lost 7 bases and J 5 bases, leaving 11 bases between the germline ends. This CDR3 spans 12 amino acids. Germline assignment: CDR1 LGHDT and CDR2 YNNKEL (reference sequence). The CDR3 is CASKGVGTEAFF. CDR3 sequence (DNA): TGTGCCAGCAAGGGGGTGGGGACTGAAGCTTTCTTT.

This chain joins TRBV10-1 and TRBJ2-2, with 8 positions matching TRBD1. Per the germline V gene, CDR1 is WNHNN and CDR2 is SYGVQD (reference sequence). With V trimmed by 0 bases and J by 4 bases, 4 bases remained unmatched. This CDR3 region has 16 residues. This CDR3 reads CASSESRTGITGELFF. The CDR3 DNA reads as TGCGCCAGCAGTGAGTCCAGGACAGGGATCACCGGGGAGCTGTTTTTT.

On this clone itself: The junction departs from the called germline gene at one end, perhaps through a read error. The CDR3 sequence is CASSQVGTSRQQLF. In nucleotides, the CDR3 is TGTGCCAGCAGCCAAGTTGGGACTAGCCGACAGCAACTCTTC. The chain recombines TRBV3-1 (or the pseudogene TRBV3-2) with TRBJ2-7, with 9 bases fitting TRBD2. The CDR3 is made up of 14 amino acids. The V gene's germline CDR1 is LGHDT and CDR2 YNNKEL (reference sequence).

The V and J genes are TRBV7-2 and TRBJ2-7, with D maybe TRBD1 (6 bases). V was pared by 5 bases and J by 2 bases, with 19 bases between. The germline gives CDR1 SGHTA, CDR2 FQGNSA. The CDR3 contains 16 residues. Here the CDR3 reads CASSPLVGTNTYEQYF. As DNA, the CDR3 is TGTGCCAGCAGCCCCCTAGTAGGGACAAACACCTACGAGCAGTACTTC.

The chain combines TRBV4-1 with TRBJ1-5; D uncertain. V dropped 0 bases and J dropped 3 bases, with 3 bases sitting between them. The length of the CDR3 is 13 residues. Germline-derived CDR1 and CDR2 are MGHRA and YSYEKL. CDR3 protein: CASSQDNNQPQHF. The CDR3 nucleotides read TGCGCCAGCAGCCAAGATAACAATCAGCCCCAGCATTTT.

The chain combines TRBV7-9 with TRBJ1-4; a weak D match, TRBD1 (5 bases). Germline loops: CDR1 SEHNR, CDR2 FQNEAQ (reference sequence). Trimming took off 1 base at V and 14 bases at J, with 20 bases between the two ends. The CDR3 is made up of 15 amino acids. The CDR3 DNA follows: TGTGCCAGCAGCTTAGGGGGGGAAAGGCTGGCGCCCCTGTTTTTT. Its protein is CASSLGGERLAPLFF.

CDR3 sequence (DNA): TGCAGCGCTCACGGACAGGGTGGGAACACCGGGGAGCTGTTTTTT. Translating it yields CSAHGQGGNTGELFF. V gene TRBV29-1 combines with J gene TRBJ2-2; 8 nucleotides agree with TRBD1. The V gene end was trimmed by 7 bases and the J gene end by 1 base; junction bases not matched to a gene: 8. There are 15 residues in the CDR3. Germline assignment: CDR1 SQVTM and CDR2 ANQGSEA.

CDR3 loop: CASSVDSWGGDTQYF. As DNA, the CDR3 is TGTGCCAGCAGCGTCGACTCTTGGGGAGGGGATACGCAGTATTTT. The chain employs TRBV9 and TRBJ2-3; 7 bases are a match to TRBD2. The CDR3 is 15 residues long. The V gene end was trimmed by 2 bases and the J gene end by 6 bases; junction bases not matched to a gene: 9. Per germline, CDR1 SGDLS and CDR2 YYNGEE.

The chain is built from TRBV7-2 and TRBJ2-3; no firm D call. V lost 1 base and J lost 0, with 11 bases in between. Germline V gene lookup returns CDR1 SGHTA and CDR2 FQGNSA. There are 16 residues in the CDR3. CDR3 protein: CASSLGPSLSTDTQYF. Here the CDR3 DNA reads TGTGCCAGCAGCTTAGGACCTAGTTTAAGCACAGATACGCAGTATTTT.

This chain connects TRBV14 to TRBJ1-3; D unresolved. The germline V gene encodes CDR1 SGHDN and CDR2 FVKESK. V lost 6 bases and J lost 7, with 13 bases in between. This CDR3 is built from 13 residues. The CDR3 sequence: CASSLNPGNTIYF. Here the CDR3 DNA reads TGTGCCAGCAGTCTCAATCCGGGGAACACCATATATTTT. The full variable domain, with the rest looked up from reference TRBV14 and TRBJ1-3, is EAGVTQFPSHSVIEKGQTVTLRCDPISGHDNLYWYRRVMGKEIKFLLHFVKESKQDESGMPNNRFLAERTGGTYSTLKVQPAELEDSGVYFCASSLNPGNTIYFGEGSWLTVV.

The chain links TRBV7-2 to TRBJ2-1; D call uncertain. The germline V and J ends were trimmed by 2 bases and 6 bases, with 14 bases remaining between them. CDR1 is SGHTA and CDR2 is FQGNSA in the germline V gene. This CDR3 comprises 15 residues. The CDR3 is CASSLLASEGNEQFF. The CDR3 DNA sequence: TGTGCCAGCAGCTTACTCGCTAGTGAAGGCAATGAGCAGTTCTTC.

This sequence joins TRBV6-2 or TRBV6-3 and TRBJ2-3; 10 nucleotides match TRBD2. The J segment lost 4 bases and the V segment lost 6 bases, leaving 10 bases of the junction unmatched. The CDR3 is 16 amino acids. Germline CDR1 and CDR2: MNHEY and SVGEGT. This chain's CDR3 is CASRPPSGRSADTQYF. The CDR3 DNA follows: TGTGCCAGCAGACCTCCTAGCGGGAGATCCGCAGATACGCAGTATTTT.

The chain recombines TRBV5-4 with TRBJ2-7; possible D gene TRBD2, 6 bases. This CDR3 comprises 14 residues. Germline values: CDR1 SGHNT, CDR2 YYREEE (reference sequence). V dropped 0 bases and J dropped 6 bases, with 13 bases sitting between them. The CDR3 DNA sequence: TGTGCCAGCAGCTTGGCCGGGGCGCGGGGCGAGCAGTACTTC. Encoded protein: CASSLAGARGEQYF.

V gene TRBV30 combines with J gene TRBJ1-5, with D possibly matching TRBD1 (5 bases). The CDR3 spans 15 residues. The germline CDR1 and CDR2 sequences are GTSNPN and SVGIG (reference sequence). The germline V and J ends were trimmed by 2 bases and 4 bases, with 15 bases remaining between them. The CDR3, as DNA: TGTGCCTGGAGTCTCCAGGGATATCGGAATCAGCCCCAGCATTTT. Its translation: CAWSLQGYRNQPQHF.

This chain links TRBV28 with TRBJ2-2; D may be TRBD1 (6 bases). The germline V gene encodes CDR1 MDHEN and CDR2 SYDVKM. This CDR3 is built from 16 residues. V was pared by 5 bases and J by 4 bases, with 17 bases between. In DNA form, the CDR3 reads TGTGCCAGCAGTGTAACTAGGGGGTTGGGCACCGGGGAGCTGTTTTTT. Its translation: CASSVTRGLGTGELFF.

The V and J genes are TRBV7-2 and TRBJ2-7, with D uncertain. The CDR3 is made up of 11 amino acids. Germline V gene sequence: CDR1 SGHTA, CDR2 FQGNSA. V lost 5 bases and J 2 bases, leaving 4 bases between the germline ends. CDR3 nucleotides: TGTGCCAGCAGCCCTGCCTACGAGCAGTACTTC. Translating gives CASSPAYEQYF. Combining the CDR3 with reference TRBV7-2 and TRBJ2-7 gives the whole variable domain GAGVSQSPSNKVTEKGKDVELRCDPISGHTALYWYRQSLGQGLEFLIYFQGNSAPDKSGLPSDRFSAERTGGSVSTLTIQRTQQEDSAVYLCASSPAYEQYFGPGTRLTVT.

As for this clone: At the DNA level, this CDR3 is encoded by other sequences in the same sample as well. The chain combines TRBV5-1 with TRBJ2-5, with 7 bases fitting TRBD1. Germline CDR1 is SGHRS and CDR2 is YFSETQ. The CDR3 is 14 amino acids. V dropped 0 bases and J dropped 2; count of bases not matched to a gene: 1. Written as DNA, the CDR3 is TGCGCCAGCAGCTTGGGGACAGGTCAAGAGACCCAGTACTTC. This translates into CASSLGTGQETQYF.

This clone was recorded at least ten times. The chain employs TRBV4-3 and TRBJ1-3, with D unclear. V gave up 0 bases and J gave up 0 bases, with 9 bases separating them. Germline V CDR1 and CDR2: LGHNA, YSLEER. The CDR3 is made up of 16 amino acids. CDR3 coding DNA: TGCGCCAGCAGCCAAGATCTCCTCCCCTCTGGAAACACCATATATTTT. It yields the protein CASSQDLLPSGNTIYF.

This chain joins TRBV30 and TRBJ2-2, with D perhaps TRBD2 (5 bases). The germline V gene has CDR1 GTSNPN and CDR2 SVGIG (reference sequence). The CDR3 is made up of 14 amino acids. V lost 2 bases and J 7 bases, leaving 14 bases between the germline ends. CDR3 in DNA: TGTGCCTGGAGTAGGAGGAAAGGGAGCGGGGAGCTGTTTTTT. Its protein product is CAWSRRKGSGELFF.